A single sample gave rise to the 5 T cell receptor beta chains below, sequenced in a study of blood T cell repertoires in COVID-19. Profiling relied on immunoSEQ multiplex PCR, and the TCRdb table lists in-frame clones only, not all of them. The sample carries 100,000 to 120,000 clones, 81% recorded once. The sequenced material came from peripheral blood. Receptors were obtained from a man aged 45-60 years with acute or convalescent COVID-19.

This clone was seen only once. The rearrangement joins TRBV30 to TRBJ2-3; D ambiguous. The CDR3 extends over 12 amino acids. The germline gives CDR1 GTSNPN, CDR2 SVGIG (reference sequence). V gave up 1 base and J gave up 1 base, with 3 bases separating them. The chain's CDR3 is CAWSAGTDTQYF. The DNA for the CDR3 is TGTGCCTGGAGTGCCGGCACAGATACGCAGTATTTT.

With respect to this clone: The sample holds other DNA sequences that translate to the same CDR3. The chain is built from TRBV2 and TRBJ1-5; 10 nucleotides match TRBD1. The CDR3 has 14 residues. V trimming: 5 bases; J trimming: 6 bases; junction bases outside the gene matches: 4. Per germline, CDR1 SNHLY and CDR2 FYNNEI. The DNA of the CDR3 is TGTGCCAGCAGTTGGACAGGGGGACGTCAGCCCCAGCATTTT. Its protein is CASSWTGGRQPQHF.

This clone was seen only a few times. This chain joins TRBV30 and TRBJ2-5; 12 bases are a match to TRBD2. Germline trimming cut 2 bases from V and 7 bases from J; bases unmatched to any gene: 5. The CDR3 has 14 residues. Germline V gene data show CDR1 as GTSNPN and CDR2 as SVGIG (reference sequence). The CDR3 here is CAWSLAGGPGTQYF. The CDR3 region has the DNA TGTGCCTGGAGTCTAGCGGGGGGGCCAGGGACCCAGTACTTC. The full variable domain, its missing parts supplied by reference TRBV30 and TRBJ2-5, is SQTIHQWPATLVQPVGSPLSLECTVEGTSNPNLYWYRQAAGRGLQLLFYSVGIGQISSEVPQNLSASRPQDRQFILSSKKLLLSDSGFYLCAWSLAGGPGTQYFGPGTRLLVL.

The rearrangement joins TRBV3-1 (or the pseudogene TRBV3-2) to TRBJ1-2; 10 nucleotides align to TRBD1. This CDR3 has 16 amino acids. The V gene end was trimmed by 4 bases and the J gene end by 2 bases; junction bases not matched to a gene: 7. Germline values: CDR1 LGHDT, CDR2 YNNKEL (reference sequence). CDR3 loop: CASSPLGTGANYGYTF. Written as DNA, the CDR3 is TGTGCCAGCAGCCCGTTAGGGACAGGGGCAAACTATGGCTACACCTTC.

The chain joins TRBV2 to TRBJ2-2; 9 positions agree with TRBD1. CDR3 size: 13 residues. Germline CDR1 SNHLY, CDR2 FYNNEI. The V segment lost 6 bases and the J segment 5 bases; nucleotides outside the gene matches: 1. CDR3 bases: TGTGCCAGCAGGGGGACAGGGACCGGGGAGCTGTTTTTT. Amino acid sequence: CASRGTGTGELFF.